This T cell receptor (beta chain) was captured in a study of graft-versus-host responses after intestinal transplantation. Study-level information: All recipients got anti-thymocyte globulin induction, then tacrolimus and steroids for approximately 3 years. Study findings and constraints: Analysis identified GvH clones in recipient marrow, with some appearing first in ileum or blood. Association was observed between peak circulating GvH clone levels and early post-transplant HvG declines. In patients with graft-donor T cell macrochimerism, allograft graft-versus-host to host-versus-graft clonal ratios were high.

Clones were read by immunoSEQ multiplex PCR, and TCRdb kept only the in-frame ones, dropping some. The sample contains about 97,000 clones, 90% to 95% of which appear only once. Germline assignment: CDR1 SGHAT and CDR2 FQNNGV. The CDR3 loop spans 12 amino acids. The ends were cut back, 3 bases at V and 9 bases at J, with 6 bases in the middle. In this sample, this clone turned up a few times. Antigen specificity is unknown. This sequence originates from a human donor who was the organ donor for an intestinal transplant. The chain carries TRBV11-2 and TRBJ1-6; D not certain. This specimen consisted of unstimulated CD4+ T cells sorted from spleen or lymph node cells, obtained before transplant. In nucleotides, the CDR3 is TGTGCCAGCAGCTTTCGAGCTTCACCCCTCCACTTT. Protein product: CASSFRASPLHF.